Described below is a single T cell receptor beta chain sequence and its context. TCRdb processed the PCR reads anew with MiXCR; each CDR3 protein has one entry. The data contain about 85,000 distinct CDR3 sequences, 45% to 55% of them singletons. This entry is derived from a study of CDR3 diversity in severe acne. Germline V gene data show CDR1 as MNHNS and CDR2 as SASEGT. The trim removed 6 bases at V and 4 bases at J, leaving 9 bases unmatched. CDR3 length: 17 residues. Sample: blood. The V and J genes are TRBV6-1 and TRBJ1-4; 12 bases are a match to TRBD1. This receptor was taken from a male donor in good health, serving as a control. The CDR3 reads CASSSGTGGRGNEKLFF. The DNA of the CDR3 is TGTGCCAGCAGCTCCGGGACAGGGGGCCGCGGTAATGAAAAACTGTTTTTT.